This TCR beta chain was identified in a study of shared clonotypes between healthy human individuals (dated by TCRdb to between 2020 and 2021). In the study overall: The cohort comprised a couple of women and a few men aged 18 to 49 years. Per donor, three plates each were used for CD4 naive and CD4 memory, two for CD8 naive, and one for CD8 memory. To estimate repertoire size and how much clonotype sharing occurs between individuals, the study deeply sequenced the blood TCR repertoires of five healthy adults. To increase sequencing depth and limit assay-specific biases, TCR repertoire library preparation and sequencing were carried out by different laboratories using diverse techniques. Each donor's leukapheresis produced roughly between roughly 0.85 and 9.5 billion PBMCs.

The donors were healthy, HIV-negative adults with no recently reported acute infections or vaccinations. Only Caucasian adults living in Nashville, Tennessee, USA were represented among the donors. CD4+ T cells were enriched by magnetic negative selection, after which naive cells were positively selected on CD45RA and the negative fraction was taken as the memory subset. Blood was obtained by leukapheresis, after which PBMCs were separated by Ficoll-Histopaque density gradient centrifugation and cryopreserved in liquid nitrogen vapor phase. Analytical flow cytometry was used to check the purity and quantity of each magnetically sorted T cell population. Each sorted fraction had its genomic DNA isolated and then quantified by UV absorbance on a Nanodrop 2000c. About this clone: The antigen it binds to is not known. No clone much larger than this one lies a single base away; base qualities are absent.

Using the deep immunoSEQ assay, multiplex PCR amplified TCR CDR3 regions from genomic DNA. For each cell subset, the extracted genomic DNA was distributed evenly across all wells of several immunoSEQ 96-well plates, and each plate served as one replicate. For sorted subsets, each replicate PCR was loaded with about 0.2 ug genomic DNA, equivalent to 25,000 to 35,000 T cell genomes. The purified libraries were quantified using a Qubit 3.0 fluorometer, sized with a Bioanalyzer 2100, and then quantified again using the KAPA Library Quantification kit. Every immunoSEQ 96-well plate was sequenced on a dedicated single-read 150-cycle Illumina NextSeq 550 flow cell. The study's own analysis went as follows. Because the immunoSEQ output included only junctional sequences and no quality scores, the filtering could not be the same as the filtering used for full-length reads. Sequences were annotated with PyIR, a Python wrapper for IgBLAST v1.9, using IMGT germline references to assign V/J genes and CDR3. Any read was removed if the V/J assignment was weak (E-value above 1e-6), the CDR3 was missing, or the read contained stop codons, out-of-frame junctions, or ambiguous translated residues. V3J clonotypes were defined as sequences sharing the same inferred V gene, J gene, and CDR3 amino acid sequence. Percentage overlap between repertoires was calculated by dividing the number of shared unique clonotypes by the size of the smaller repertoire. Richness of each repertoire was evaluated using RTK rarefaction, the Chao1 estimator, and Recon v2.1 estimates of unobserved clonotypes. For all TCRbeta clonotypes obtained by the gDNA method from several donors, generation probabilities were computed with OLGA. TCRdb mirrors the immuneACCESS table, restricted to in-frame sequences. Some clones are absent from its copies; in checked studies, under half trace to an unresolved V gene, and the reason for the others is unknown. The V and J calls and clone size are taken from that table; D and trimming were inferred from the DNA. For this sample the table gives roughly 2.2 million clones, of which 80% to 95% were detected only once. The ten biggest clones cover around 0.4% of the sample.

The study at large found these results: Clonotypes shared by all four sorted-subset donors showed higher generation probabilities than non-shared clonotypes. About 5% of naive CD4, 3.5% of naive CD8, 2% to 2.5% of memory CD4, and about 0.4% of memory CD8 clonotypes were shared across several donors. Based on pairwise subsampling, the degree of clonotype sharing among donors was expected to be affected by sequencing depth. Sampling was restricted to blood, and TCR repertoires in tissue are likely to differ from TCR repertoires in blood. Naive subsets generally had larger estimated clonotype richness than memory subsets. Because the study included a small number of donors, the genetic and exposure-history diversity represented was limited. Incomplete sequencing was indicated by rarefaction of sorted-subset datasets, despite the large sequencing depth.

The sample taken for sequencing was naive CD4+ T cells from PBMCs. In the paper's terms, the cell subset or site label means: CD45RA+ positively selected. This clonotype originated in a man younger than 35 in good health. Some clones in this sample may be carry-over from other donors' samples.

At the DNA level, the sequence is TGTGCCAGCAGACCACCCCCGGGACAGGGGCGCAATGAGCAGTTCTTC. The resulting protein is CASRPPPGQGRNEQFF. The sequence joins TRBV27 to TRBJ2-1, with 10 junctional bases fitting TRBD1. V is trimmed back by 6 bases and J by 6 bases, and the junction contains 11 bases that no gene match accounts for. The CDR3 contains 16 residues, cysteine and phenylalanine counted. The DNA shown is the 48-base CDR3, in frame from base 1. Via the germline V gene (reference sequence), CDR1 is MNHEY and CDR2 SMNVEV.